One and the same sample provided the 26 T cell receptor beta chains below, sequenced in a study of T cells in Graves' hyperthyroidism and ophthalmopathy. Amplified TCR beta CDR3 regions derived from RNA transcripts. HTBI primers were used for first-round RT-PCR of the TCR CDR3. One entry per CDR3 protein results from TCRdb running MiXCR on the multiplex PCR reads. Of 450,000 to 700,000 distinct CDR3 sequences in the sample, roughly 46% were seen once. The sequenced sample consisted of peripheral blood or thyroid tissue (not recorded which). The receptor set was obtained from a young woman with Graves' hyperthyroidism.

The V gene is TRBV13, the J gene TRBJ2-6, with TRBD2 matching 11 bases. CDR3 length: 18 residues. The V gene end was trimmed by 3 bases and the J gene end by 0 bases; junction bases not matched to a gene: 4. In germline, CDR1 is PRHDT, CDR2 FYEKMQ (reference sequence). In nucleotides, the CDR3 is TGTGCCAGCAGCTTCCGTAGCGGGAGGGCCTCTGGGGCCAACGTCCTGACTTTC. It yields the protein CASSFRSGRASGANVLTF.

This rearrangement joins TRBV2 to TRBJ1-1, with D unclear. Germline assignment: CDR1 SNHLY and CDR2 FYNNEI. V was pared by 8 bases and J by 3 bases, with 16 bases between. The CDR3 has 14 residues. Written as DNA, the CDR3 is TGTGCCAGCGATTATGAACCTGACGACACTGAAGCTTTCTTT. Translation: CASDYEPDDTEAFF.

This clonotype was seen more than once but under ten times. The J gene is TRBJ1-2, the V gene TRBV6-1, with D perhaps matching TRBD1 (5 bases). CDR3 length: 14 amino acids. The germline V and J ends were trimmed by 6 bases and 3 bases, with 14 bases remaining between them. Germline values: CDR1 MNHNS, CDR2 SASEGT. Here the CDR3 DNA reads TGTGCCAGCAGCCGACTAGCGGGGGACTATGGCTACACCTTC. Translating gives CASSRLAGDYGYTF.

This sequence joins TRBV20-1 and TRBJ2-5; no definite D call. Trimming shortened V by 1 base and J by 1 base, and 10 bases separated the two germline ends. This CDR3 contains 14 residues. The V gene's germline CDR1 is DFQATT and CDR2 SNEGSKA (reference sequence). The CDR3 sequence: CSARGKSPQETQYF. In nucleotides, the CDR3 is TGCAGTGCTAGAGGGAAGTCCCCCCAAGAGACCCAGTACTTC.

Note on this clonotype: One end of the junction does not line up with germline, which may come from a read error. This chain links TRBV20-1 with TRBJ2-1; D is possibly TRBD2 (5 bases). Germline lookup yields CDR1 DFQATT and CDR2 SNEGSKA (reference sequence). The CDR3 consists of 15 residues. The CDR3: CSARGIGTNTGELFF. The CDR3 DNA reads TGCAGTGCTAGGGGGATAGGCACGAACACCGGGGAGCTGTTCTTC.

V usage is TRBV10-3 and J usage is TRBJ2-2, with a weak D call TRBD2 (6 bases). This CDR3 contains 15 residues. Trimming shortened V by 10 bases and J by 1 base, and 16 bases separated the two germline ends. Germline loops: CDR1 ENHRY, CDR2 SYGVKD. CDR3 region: CATRDHSGNTGELFF. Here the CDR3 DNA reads TGTGCCACCCGGGATCATAGCGGGAACACCGGGGAGCTGTTTTTT.

DNA for the CDR3: TGCAGTGCTAGAGATAACAGGGCTATCGTGGATGCGCAGTATTTT. Protein: CSARDNRAIVDAQYF. The chain links TRBV20-1 to TRBJ2-3, with D maybe TRBD1 (6 bases). V lost 0 bases, J lost 10 bases, and 20 bases lay in between. The germline gives CDR1 DFQATT, CDR2 SNEGSKA (reference sequence). This CDR3 has 15 residues.

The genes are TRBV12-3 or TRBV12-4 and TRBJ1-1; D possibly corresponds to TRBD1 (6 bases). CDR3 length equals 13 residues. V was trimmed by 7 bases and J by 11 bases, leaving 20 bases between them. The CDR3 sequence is CASTRSGGAGAFF. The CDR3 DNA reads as TGTGCCAGCACCCGGAGCGGGGGGGCTGGCGCTTTCTTT.

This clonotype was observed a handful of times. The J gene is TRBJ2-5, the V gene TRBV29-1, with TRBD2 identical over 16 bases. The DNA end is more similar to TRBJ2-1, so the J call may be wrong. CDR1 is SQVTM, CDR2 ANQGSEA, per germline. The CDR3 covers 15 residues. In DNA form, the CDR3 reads TGCAGCGCCGGGACTAGCGGGAGGGCCTTGAATGAGCAGTTCTTC. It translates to CSAGTSGRALNEQFF.

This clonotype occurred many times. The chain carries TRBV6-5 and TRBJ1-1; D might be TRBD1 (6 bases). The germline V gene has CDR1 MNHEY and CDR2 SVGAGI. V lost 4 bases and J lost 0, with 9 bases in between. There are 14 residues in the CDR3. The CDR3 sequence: CASSSTGLNTEAFF. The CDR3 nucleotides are TGTGCCAGCAGTTCCACAGGGTTGAACACTGAAGCTTTCTTT.

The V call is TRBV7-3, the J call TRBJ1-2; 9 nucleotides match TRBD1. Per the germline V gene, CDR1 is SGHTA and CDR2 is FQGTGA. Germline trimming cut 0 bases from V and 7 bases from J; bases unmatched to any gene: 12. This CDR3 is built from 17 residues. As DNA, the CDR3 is TGTGCCAGCAGCTTAACAGATAGCGGGACAGGGTTCCTTGGCTACACCTTC. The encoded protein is CASSLTDSGTGFLGYTF.

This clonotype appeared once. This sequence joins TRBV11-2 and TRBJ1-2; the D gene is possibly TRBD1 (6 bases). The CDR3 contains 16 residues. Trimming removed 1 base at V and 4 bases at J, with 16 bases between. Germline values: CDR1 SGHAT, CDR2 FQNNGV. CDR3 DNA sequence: TGTGCCAGCAGCTTAGGGGCAGGACAGCACCCCTATGGCTACACCTTC. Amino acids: CASSLGAGQHPYGYTF.

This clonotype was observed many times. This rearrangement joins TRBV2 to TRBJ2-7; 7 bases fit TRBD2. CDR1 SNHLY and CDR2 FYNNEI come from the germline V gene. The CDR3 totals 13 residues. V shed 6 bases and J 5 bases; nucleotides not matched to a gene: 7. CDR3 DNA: TGTGCCAGCAGCCACGGAGCGGGAAACGAGCAGTACTTC. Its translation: CASSHGAGNEQYF.

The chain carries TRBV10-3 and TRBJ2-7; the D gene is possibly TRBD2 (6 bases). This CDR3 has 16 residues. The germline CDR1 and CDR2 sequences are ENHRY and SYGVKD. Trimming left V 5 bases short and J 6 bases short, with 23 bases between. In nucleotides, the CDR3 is TGTGCCATCAGTTCCGGGACTGGGGAGAGGCTGCTCGAGCAGTACTTC. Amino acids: CAISSGTGERLLEQYF.

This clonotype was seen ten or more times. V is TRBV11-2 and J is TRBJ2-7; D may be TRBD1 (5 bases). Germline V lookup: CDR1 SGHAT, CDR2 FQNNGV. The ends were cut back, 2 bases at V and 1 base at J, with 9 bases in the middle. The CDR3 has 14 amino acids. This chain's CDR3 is CASSLSQGSYEQYF. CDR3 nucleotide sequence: TGTGCCAGCAGCTTATCTCAGGGTTCCTACGAGCAGTACTTC.

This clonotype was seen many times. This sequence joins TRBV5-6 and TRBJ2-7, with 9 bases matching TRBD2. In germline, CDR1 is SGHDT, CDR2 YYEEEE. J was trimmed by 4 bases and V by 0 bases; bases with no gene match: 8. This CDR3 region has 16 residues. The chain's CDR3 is CASSLGLAERLYEQYF. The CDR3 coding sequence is TGTGCCAGCAGCTTGGGACTAGCGGAGCGACTATACGAGCAGTACTTC.

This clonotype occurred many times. CDR3 region: CAKRGSSHNYGYTF. The CDR3 bases are TGTGCCAAACGTGGGTCCTCCCATAACTATGGCTACACCTTC. The chain is built from TRBV10-3 and TRBJ1-2; D is undetermined. This CDR3 comprises 14 residues. V dropped 10 bases and J dropped 1 base, with 16 bases sitting between them. Germline CDR1 is ENHRY and CDR2 is SYGVKD.

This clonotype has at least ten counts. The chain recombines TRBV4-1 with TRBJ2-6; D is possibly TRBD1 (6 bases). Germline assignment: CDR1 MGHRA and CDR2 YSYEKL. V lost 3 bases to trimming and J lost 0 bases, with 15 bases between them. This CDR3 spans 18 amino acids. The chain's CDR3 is CASSHRTETLSGANVLTF. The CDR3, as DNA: TGCGCCAGCAGCCATCGGACAGAAACTCTCTCTGGGGCCAACGTCCTGACTTTC.

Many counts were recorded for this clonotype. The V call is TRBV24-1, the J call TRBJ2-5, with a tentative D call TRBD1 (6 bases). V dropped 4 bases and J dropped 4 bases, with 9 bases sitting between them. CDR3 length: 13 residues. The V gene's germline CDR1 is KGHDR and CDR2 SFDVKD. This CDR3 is CATSELGGETQYF. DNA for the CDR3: TGTGCCACCAGTGAGCTAGGGGGAGAGACCCAGTACTTC.

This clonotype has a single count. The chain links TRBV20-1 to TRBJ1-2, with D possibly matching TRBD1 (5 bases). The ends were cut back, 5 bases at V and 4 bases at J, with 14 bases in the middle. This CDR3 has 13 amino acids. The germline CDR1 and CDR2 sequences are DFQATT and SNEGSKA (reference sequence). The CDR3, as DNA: TGCAGTGCTTACACCGGGACCGCCTATGGCTACACCTTC. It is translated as CSAYTGTAYGYTF.

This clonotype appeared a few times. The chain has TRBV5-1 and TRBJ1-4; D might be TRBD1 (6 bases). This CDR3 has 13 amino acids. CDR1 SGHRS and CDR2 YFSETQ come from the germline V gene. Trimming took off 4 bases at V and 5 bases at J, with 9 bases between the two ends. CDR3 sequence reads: CASSRGENEKLFF. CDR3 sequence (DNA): TGCGCCAGCAGCAGGGGGGAAAATGAAAAACTGTTTTTT.

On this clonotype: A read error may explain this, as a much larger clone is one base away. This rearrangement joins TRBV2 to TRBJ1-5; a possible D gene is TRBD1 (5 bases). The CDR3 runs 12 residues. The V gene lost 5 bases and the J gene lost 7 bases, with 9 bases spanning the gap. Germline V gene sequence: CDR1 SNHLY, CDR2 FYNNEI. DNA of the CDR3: TGTGCCAGCAGTCAAGGGGAACAGCCCCAGCATTTT. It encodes CASSQGEQPQHF.

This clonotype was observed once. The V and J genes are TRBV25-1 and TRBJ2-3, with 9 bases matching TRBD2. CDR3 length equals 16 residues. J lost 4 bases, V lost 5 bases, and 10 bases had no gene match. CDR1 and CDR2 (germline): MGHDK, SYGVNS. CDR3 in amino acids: CASSRSRGGAADTQYF. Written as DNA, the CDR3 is TGTGCCAGCAGTCGTTCTCGCGGGGGGGCCGCAGATACGCAGTATTTT.

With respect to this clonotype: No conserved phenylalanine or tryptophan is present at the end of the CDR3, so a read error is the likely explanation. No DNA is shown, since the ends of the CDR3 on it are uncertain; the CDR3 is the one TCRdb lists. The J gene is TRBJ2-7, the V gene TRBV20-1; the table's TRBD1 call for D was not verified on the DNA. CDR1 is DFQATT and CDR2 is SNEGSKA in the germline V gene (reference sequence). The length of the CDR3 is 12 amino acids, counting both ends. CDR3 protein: CSARDRDPTSST.

The DNA of the CDR3 is TGTGCCAGCGGGGACAGGGATACCTACGAGCAGTACTTC. It codes for CASGDRDTYEQYF. This chain connects TRBV11-1 to TRBJ2-7; 9 bases map to TRBD1. This CDR3 contains 13 residues. From germline, CDR1 is SGHAT and CDR2 FQDESV (reference sequence). Trimming took 8 bases from V and 2 from J; bases not matched to a gene: 4. The full variable domain, its missing parts supplied by reference TRBV11-1 and TRBJ2-7, is EAEVAQSPRYKITEKSQAVAFWCDPISGHATLYWYRQILGQGPELLVQFQDESVVDDSQLPKDRFSAERLKGVDSTLKIQPAELGDSAMYLCASGDRDTYEQYFGPGTRLTVT.

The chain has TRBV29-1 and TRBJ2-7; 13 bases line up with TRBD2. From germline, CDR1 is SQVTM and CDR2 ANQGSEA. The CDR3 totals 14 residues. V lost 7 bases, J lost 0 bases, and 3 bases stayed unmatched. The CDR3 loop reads CSARTSGSSYEQYF. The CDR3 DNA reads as TGCAGCGCCAGGACTAGCGGGAGCTCCTACGAGCAGTACTTC.